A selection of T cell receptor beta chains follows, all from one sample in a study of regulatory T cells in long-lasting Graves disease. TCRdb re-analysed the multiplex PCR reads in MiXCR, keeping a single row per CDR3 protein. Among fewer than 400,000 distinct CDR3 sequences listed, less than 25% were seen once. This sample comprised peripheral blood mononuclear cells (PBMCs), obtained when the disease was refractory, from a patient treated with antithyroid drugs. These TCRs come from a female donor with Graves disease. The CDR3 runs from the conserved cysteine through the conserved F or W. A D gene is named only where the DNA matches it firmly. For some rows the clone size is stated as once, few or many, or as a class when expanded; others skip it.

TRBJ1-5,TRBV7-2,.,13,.,CASSLVGGQPQHF,TGTGCCAGCAGCTTAGTGGGTGGGCAGCCCCAGCATTTT
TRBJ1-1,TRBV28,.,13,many,CASSLPPNTEAFF,TGTGCCAGCAGTTTGCCCCCGAACACTGAAGCTTTCTTT
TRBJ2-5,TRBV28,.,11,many,CASDEGGYQYF,TGTGCCAGCGACGAAGGGGGATACCAGTACTTC
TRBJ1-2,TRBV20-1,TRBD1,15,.,CSARRTGTVTYGYTF,TGCAGTGCTAGAAGAACCGGGACAGTTACCTATGGCTACACCTTC
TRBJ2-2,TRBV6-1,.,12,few,CAAYSNTGELFF,TGTGCCGCATATTCGAACACCGGGGAGCTGTTTTTT
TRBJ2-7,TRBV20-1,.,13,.,CSARGGVLNEQYF,TGCAGTGCTAGAGGGGGGGTTCTGAACGAGCAGTACTTC
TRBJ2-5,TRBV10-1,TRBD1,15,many,CASSTGTGGRETQYF,TGCGCCAGCAGTACCGGGACAGGGGGCCGGGAGACCCAGTACTTC
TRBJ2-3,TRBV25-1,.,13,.,CASTKRATDTQYF,TGTGCCAGCACAAAAAGGGCCACAGATACGCAGTATTTT
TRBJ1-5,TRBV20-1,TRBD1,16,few,CSARDARTGRNQPQHF,TGCAGTGCTAGAGACGCCCGGACAGGGCGCAATCAGCCCCAGCATTTT
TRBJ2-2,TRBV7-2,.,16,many,CASSAHSGLNTGELFF,TGTGCCAGCAGCGCCCACAGTGGGTTGAATACCGGGGAGCTGTTTTTT
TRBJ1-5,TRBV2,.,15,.,CASSSRGGGNQPQHF,TGTGCCAGCAGTTCACGGGGGGGGGGGAATCAGCCCCAGCATTTT
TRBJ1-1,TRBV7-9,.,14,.,CTSSLGQYNTEAFF,TGTACCAGCAGCTTAGGCCAGTATAACACTGAAGCTTTCTTT
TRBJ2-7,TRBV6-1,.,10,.,CATQVAEQYF,TGTGCCACCCAGGTAGCCGAGCAGTACTTC
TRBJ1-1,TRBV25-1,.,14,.,CASSELDVGTEAFF,TGTGCCAGCAGTGAATTAGACGTGGGCACTGAAGCTTTCTTT
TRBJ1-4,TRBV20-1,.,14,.,CSARDGGEGEKLFF,TGCAGTGCTAGAGATGGGGGGGAAGGGGAAAAACTGTTTTTT
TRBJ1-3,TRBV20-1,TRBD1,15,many,CSASTGALSGNTIYF,TGCAGTGCTAGTACAGGGGCACTCTCTGGAAACACCATATATTTT
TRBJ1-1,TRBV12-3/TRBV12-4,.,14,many,CASSPPGERAEAFF,TGTGCCAGCAGCCCCCCCGGGGAGAGGGCTGAAGCTTTCTTT
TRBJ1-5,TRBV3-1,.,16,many,CASSQGLRGSNQPQHF,TGTGCCAGCAGCCAGGGTCTTCGGGGGAGCAATCAGCCCCAGCATTTT
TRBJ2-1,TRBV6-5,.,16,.,CASSYSGGVKYNEQFF,TGTGCCAGCAGTTACTCAGGCGGAGTAAAATACAATGAGCAGTTCTTC
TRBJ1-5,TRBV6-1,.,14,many,CASSALASNQPQHF,TGTGCCAGCAGTGCCCTCGCTAGCAATCAGCCCCAGCATTTT
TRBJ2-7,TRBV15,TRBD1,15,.,CATSGGTGVGYEQYF,TGTGCCACCAGCGGCGGGACAGGGGTGGGTTACGAGCAGTACTTC
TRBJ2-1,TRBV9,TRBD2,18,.,CASSVGTSTHNSDNEQFF,TGTGCCAGCAGCGTAGGGACTAGCACCCACAACTCAGACAATGAGCAGTTCTTC
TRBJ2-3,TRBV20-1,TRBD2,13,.,CSGLAGVPDTQYF,TGCAGTGGCTTAGCGGGAGTTCCCGATACGCAGTATTTT
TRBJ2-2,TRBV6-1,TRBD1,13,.,CASRRQGTGELFF,TGTGCCAGCAGGCGACAGGGGACCGGGGAGCTGTTTTTT
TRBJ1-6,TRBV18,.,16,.,CASSRTASSYNSPLHF,TGTGCCAGCTCACGGACGGCCAGTTCCTATAATTCACCCCTCCACTTT
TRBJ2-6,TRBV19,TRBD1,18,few,CASSISRGQGTGANVLTF,TGTGCCAGTAGTATTTCCCGGGGACAGGGAACTGGGGCCAACGTCCTGACTTTC
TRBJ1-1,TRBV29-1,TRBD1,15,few,CSVLQIQGQNTEAFF,TGCAGCGTCCTCCAAATACAGGGGCAAAACACTGAAGCTTTCTTT
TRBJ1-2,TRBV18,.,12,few,CASSTANYGYTF,TGTGCCAGCTCGACAGCTAACTATGGCTACACCTTC
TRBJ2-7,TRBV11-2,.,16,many,CASSQSSRPIVYEQYF,TGTGCCAGCAGCCAATCTTCGCGCCCGATTGTCTACGAGCAGTACTTC
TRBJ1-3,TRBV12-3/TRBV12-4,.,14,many,CASSLVGVRNTIYF,TGTGCCAGCAGTTTAGTAGGTGTGCGGAACACCATATATTTT
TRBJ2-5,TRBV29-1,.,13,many,CSVEVGGAETQYF,TGCAGCGTTGAAGTCGGGGGCGCGGAGACCCAGTACTTC
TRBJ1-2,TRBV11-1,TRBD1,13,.,CASSWGQGLGYTF,TGTGCCAGCAGCTGGGGACAGGGTCTTGGCTACACCTTC
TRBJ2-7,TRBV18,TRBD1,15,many,CASSTGQGAKYEQYF,TGTGCCAGCTCAACCGGACAGGGGGCAAAATACGAGCAGTACTTC
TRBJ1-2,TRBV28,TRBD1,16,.,CASKKTGGVPSYGYTF,TGTGCCAGCAAAAAAACAGGGGGCGTCCCTAGCTATGGCTACACCTTC
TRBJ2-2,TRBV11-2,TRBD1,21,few,CASSLVRFFRPGQLDTGELFF,TGTGCCAGCAGCTTAGTTCGGTTCTTTCGACCGGGACAGCTAGACACCGGGGAGCTGTTTTTT
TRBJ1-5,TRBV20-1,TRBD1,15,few,CSARMGQGVYQPQHF,TGCAGTGCTAGAATGGGACAGGGGGTTTATCAGCCCCAGCATTTT
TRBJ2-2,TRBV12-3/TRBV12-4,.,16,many,CASSSEVLANTGELFF,TGTGCCAGCAGTTCCGAAGTGCTAGCGAACACCGGGGAGCTGTTTTTT
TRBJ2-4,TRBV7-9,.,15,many,CASSLGPGQALVQYF,TGTGCCAGCAGCTTAGGTCCGGGACAAGCCCTGGTTCAGTACTTC
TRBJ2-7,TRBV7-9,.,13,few,CASSRPDSYEQYF,TGTGCCAGCAGCCGCCCGGACTCCTACGAGCAGTACTTC
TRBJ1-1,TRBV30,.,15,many,CAWSVLEGTNTEAFF,TGTGCCTGGAGTGTATTGGAGGGAACGAACACTGAAGCTTTCTTT
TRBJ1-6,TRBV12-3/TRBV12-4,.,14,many,CASSHDSGNSPLHF,TGTGCCAGCAGTCACGACAGTGGGAATTCACCCCTCCACTTT
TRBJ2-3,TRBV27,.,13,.,CASSKRMADTQYF,TGTGCCAGCAGCAAACGGATGGCGGATACGCAGTATTTT
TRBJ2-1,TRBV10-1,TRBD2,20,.,CASSELGWASGNPSYNEQFF,TGCGCCAGCAGTGAACTCGGATGGGCTAGCGGGAACCCCTCCTACAATGAGCAGTTCTTC
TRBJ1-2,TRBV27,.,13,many,CASRPSLGCGYTF,TGTGCCAGTAGACCTTCCCTCGGCTGTGGCTACACCTTC
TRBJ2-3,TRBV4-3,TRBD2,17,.,CASSQGTSGSATDTQYF,TGCGCCAGCAGCCAAGGGACTAGCGGGAGTGCGACAGATACGCAGTATTTT
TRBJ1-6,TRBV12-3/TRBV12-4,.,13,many,CASKEAVNSPLHF,TGTGCCAGCAAGGAGGCGGTAAATTCACCCCTCCACTTT
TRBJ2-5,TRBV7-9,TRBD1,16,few,CASSLGPAGGQETQYF,TGTGCCAGCAGCTTAGGGCCCGCAGGGGGCCAAGAGACCCAGTACTTC
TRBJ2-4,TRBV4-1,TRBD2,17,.,CASSQEGGGGAKNIQYF,TGCGCCAGCAGCCAAGAAGGTGGCGGGGGAGCCAAAAACATTCAGTACTTC
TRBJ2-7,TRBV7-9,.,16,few,CASSLNLGQSSYEQYF,TGTGCCAGCAGCTTAAATTTAGGACAGAGCTCCTACGAGCAGTACTTC
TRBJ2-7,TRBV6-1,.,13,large,CASLLDPSLEQYF,TGTGCCAGCCTACTAGACCCCTCTTTGGAGCAGTACTTC
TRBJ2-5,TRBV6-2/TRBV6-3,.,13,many,CASSQLFWETQYF,TGTGCCAGCAGTCAGCTTTTTTGGGAGACCCAGTACTTC
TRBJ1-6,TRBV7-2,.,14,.,CASSLAAENSPLHF,TGTGCCAGCAGCTTAGCCGCAGAGAATTCACCCCTCCACTTT